Detailed here is one T cell receptor beta chain. Antigen unknown. The source of the sample is a study of shared clonotypes between healthy human individuals. The protocol was immunoSEQ multiplex PCR, while the TCRdb copy is restricted to in-frame clones and leaves out a portion. Here the sample spans hundreds of thousands of clones, less than 80% being singletons. The CDR3 covers 17 residues. V shed 10 bases and J shed 2 bases, with 26 bases lying between them. The germline CDR1 and CDR2 sequences are MDHEN and SYDVKM. Overall study findings and caveats: The expectation was that sequencing depth would affect clonotype sharing among donors.

This receptor was identified in a woman between 25 and 40 years old in good health. The sequencing input was memory CD4+ T cells sorted from blood. As to subset: CD45RA-negative fraction. The chain links TRBV28 to TRBJ2-5; possibly TRBD1 or TRBD2 for D (7 bases each). The CDR3 protein is CATSIGGDGQEQETQYF. In DNA form, the CDR3 reads TGTGCCACTTCGATAGGGGGGGATGGACAGGAACAAGAGACCCAGTACTTC.